This T cell receptor (beta chain) was obtained from a study of cytomegalovirus exposure and HLA in healthy donors. Study-wide results and limits: The number of N-insertions in an Asian-associated ancestry cluster was reportedly below the 666-donor mean in a later analysis.

A word on this clone: Its antigen remains unknown. Additional DNA sequences in this sample encode the identical CDR3.

The PCR made use of 60 Vbeta and 13 Jbeta primers. Sequenced by immunoSEQ multiplex PCR; TCRdb stores in-frame clones only, minus some. The sample includes 150,000 or so clones, around 79% of them seen just once. The V segment lost 5 bases and the J segment 1 base; nucleotides outside the gene matches: 3. In germline, CDR1 is MRHNA, CDR2 SNTAGT. The CDR3 contains 14 residues. The chain employs TRBV6-4 and TRBJ2-3, with 7 bases identical to TRBD2. This sequence was found in a male donor in good health and CMV-seronegative. Sequencing was done on a sample of PBMCs. This chain's CDR3 is CASSLAGGTDTQYF. In DNA, the CDR3 is TGTGCCAGCAGTCTGGCGGGAGGCACAGATACGCAGTATTTT.